This T cell receptor beta chain was found in a study of blood T cell repertoires in COVID-19. TCRdb's table, derived via immunoSEQ multiplex PCR, lists solely in-frame clones and lacks some. The sample consists of approximately 180,000 clones, roughly 84% of them appearing once. Adults between about 18 and 89 years of age took part from under 30 US areas. Cohorts were based on clinical histories the participants reported. What the recovered Cohort 3 donors had was two negative PCRs, clearance, or symptom resolution. Sequencing was done on a sample of PBMCs or T cells enriched from blood (not recorded which). This TCR was sampled from a man aged 45 to 65 who had recovered from COVID-19.

The DNA of the CDR3 is TGTGCCAGCAGCCTGAGACAGGGTCCCTACGAGCAGTACTTC. Its translation: CASSLRQGPYEQYF. The rearrangement links TRBV7-9 to TRBJ2-7; 7 bases line up with TRBD1. V gave up 5 bases and J gave up 2 bases; unmatched junction bases: 6. This CDR3 contains 14 residues. Looked up from germline, CDR1 is SEHNR and CDR2 is FQNEAQ (reference sequence).